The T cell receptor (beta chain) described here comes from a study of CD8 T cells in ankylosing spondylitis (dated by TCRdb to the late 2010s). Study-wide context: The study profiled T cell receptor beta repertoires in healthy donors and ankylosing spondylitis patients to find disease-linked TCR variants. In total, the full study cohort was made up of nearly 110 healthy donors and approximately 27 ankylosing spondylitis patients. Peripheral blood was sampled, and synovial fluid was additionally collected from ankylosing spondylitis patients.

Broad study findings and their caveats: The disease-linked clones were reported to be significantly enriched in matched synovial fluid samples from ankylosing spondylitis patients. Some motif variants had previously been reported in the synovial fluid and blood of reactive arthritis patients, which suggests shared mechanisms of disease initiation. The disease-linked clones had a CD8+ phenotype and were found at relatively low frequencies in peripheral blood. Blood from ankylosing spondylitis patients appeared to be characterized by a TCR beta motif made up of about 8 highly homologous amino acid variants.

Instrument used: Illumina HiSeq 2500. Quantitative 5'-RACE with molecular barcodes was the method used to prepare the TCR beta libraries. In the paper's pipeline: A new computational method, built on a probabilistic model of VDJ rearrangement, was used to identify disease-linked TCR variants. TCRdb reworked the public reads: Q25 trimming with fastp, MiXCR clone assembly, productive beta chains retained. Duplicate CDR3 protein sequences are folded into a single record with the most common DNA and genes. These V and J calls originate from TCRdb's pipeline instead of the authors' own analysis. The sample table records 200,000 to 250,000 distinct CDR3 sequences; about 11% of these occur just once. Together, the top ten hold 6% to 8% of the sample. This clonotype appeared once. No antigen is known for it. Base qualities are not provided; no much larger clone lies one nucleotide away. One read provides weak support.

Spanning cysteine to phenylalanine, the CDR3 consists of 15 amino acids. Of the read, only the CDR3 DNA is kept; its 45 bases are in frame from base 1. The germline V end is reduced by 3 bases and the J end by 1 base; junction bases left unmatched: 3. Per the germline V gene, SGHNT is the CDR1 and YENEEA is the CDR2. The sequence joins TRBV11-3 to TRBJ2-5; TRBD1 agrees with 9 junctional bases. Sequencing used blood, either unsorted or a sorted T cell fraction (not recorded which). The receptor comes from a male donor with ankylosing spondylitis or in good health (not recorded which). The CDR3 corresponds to CASSLGGQGQETQYF. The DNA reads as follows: TGTGCCAGCAGCTTGGGGGGACAGGGCCAAGAGACCCAGTACTTC. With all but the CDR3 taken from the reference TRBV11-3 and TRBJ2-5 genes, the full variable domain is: EAGVVQSPRYKIIEKKQPVAFWCNPISGHNTLYWYLQNLGQGPELLIRYENEEAVDDSQLPKDRFSAERLKGVDSTLKIQPAELGDSAVYLCASSLGGQGQETQYFGPGTRLLVL.